This T cell receptor beta chain was recovered during a study of STAT5B mutations in CD4+ large granular lymphocyte leukemia. Study overall: Among healthy donors, a particular HLA allele went with more CDR3 'QG' motifs.

CDR1 is SGHRS, CDR2 YFSETQ, per germline. J was trimmed by 5 bases and V by 4 bases; bases with no gene match: 9. The CDR3 extends over 16 amino acids. Using immunoSEQ multiplex PCR, the repertoire was profiled, and TCRdb retains in-frame clones only, with some absent. The repertoire has about 38,000 clones, 85% of them found once; the top ten carry around 1.3%. Remarks on this clone: What it binds is unknown.

Study-wide results and caveats: CD4-sorted patient repertoires seemed more clonal than healthy CD4+ repertoires.

The sequencing input was CD4+ T cells from blood buffy coats. This clonotype originated in a human donor in good health. The J gene is TRBJ2-3, the V gene TRBV5-1, with TRBD2 matching 11 bases. CDR3 DNA: TGCGCCAGCAGCCCATTAGCGGGGGGGCCCCAAGATACGCAGTATTTT. Its translation: CASSPLAGGPQDTQYF.